The 25 T cell receptor beta chains in this list originate from one sample, sequenced in a study of lymphopenia after photon versus proton radiotherapy. Sequenced by immunoSEQ multiplex PCR; TCRdb stores in-frame clones only, minus some. The table has around 20,000 clones, 80% to 95% seen once. The material sequenced was peripheral blood, taken from a patient treated with proton-based radiotherapy. Every receptor here comes from a woman between 70 and 85 years old with pancreatic cancer. Some clones in this sample may be carry-over from other donors' samples.

The V and J genes are TRBV18 and TRBJ2-2; no clear D. V was clipped by 4 bases and J by 1 base, with 7 bases between them. Germline loops: CDR1 KGHSH, CDR2 LQKENI. The CDR3 extends over 14 amino acids. The CDR3 region is CASSLPGNTGELFF. The CDR3 bases are TGTGCCAGCTCACTACCAGGGAACACCGGGGAGCTGTTTTTT.

The V gene is TRBV7-9, the J gene TRBJ1-2, with TRBD1 identical over 8 bases. The CDR3 sequence is 14 residues long. The V gene end was trimmed by 6 bases and the J gene end by 4 bases; junction bases not matched to a gene: 7. Germline values: CDR1 SEHNR, CDR2 FQNEAQ (reference sequence). CDR3 loop: CASSPSGTGYGYTF. The CDR3 region has the DNA TGTGCCAGCAGTCCTTCCGGGACAGGCTATGGCTACACCTTC.

The chain couples TRBV19 to TRBJ1-5; tentatively, D is TRBD1 (6 bases). V gave up 11 bases and J gave up 0 bases, with 23 bases separating them. This CDR3 comprises 17 residues. In germline, CDR1 is LNHDA, CDR2 SQIVND (reference sequence). CDR3 DNA sequence: TGTGCCCTAAACCGGGACACCATTGGGGATAGCAATCAGCCCCAGCATTTT. Its translation is CALNRDTIGDSNQPQHF.

The chain joins TRBV10-3 to TRBJ1-2, with 10 bases lining up with TRBD1. The CDR3 consists of 15 residues. V lost 4 bases to trimming and J lost 6 bases; unmatched junction nucleotides: 8. CDR1 and CDR2 from the germline V gene are ENHRY and SYGVKD. CDR3 bases: TGTGCCATCAGTGGGGGGACAGGGGTAGGGAATGGCTACACCTTC. This gives the protein CAISGGTGVGNGYTF.

The chain uses TRBV5-6 and TRBJ2-7; unclear D gene. This CDR3 has 10 amino acids. Germline V CDR1 and CDR2: SGHDT, YYEEEE. Trimming took off 6 bases at V and 6 bases at J, with 7 bases between the two ends. CDR3 sequence (DNA): TGTGCCAGCACCCCCCCCGAGCAGTACTTC. The encoded protein is CASTPPEQYF.

This chain links TRBV19 with TRBJ1-5; 7 bases line up with TRBD1. V was clipped by 6 bases and J by 3 bases; unmatched bases: 8. The CDR3 has 15 residues. Germline V gene data show CDR1 as LNHDA and CDR2 as SQIVND (reference sequence). This CDR3 is CASSLQGSPNQPQHF. CDR3 nucleotide sequence: TGTGCCAGTAGCCTACAGGGGAGCCCCAATCAGCCCCAGCATTTT.

The J gene is TRBJ2-6, the V gene TRBV4-3; 8 nucleotides agree with TRBD1. This CDR3 has 16 residues. Germline V CDR1 and CDR2: LGHNA, YSLEER. Trimming took 3 bases from V and 2 from J; bases not matched to a gene: 3. The CDR3 spells CASSQTGAPGANVLTF. CDR3 coding DNA: TGCGCCAGCAGCCAGACAGGGGCCCCTGGGGCCAACGTCCTGACTTTC.

This chain links TRBV5-1 with TRBJ1-2; D perhaps matches TRBD1 (6 bases). V lost 0 bases and J 2 bases, leaving 11 bases between the germline ends. The CDR3 spans 15 residues. The germline V gene encodes CDR1 SGHRS and CDR2 YFSETQ. DNA for the CDR3: TGCGCCAGCAGCTTGGAGGGGACACTGAACTATGGCTACACCTTC. It encodes CASSLEGTLNYGYTF.

This chain connects TRBV7-9 to TRBJ2-2, with a weak D call TRBD2 (6 bases). V shed 1 base and J shed 3 bases, with 15 bases lying between them. From germline, CDR1 is SEHNR and CDR2 FQNEAQ (reference sequence). This CDR3 is built from 17 residues. In nucleotides, the CDR3 is TGTGCCAGCAGCTTAGTGTTTGGAGGGCAGGACACCGGGGAGCTGTTTTTT. Amino acids: CASSLVFGGQDTGELFF.

A note on this clone: One end of the junction does not line up with germline, which may come from a read error. The same CDR3 can be traced to other DNA sequences in this sample. V and J are TRBV6-5 and TRBJ2-6; the D gene is possibly TRBD1 (5 bases). The CDR3 extends over 15 amino acids. The germline gives CDR1 MNHEY, CDR2 SVGAGI. CDR3 sequence reads: CASSSGATGANVLTF. As DNA, the CDR3 is TGTGCCAGCAGTTCAGGAGCTACTGGGGCCAACGTTCTGACTTTC.

This sequence joins TRBV5-1 and TRBJ1-1; no definite D call. Germline V lookup: CDR1 SGHRS, CDR2 YFSETQ. V dropped 0 bases and J dropped 7 bases, with 10 bases sitting between them. The CDR3 spans 13 residues. The CDR3 loop is CASSLDGEFEAFF. CDR3 nucleotides: TGCGCCAGCAGCTTGGACGGTGAATTTGAAGCTTTCTTT.

This rearrangement joins TRBV7-2 to TRBJ2-6; D call uncertain. The ends were cut back, 1 base at V and 2 bases at J, with 6 bases in the middle. This CDR3 contains 15 residues. Germline V gives CDR1 SGHTA, CDR2 FQGNSA. The CDR3 DNA is TGTGCCAGCAGCTTAGATAGGGCTGGGGCCAACGTCCTGACTTTC. It specifies CASSLDRAGANVLTF.

This chain uses TRBV27 with TRBJ2-7, with D tentatively TRBD1 or TRBD2 (10 bases each). This CDR3 comprises 23 residues. CDR1 is MNHEY, CDR2 SMNVEV, per germline (reference sequence). V lost 5 bases, J lost 2 bases, and 40 bases lay in between. The CDR3 loop is CASSPGPGQGLRGAAGGPYEQYF. CDR3 nucleotides: TGTGCCAGCAGTCCAGGACCGGGACAGGGGTTGCGTGGTGCAGCGGGAGGGCCCTACGAGCAGTACTTC.

The chain carries TRBV5-1 and TRBJ2-7, with 7 bases fitting TRBD2. CDR3 length: 15 amino acids. V lost 4 bases, J lost 2 bases, and 9 bases stayed unmatched. Germline-derived CDR1 and CDR2 are SGHRS and YFSETQ. The CDR3 region has the DNA TGCGCCAGCAGCGCGGGGACTACTATAACCTACGAGCAGTACTTC. Encoded protein: CASSAGTTITYEQYF.

The chain couples TRBV5-1 to TRBJ2-7; the D is unclear. Trimming took off 0 bases at V and 2 bases at J, with 15 bases between the two ends. There are 16 residues in the CDR3. Germline-derived CDR1 and CDR2 are SGHRS and YFSETQ. The DNA for the CDR3 is TGCGCCAGCAGCTTGGAGGGTCGGGCTGGTACCTACGAGCAGTACTTC. It translates to CASSLEGRAGTYEQYF.

The chain recombines TRBV30 with TRBJ2-3; 13 bases are a match to TRBD2. Germline trimming cut 2 bases from V and 2 bases from J; bases unmatched to any gene: 4. The length of the CDR3 is 16 residues. Germline assignment: CDR1 GTSNPN and CDR2 SVGIG (reference sequence). CDR3 loop: CAWSPGLAGDTDTQYF. The CDR3 nucleotides are TGTGCCTGGAGTCCCGGACTAGCGGGAGACACAGATACGCAGTATTTT. Based on the CDR3 plus reference TRBV30 and TRBJ2-3, the full variable domain is SQTIHQWPATLVQPVGSPLSLECTVEGTSNPNLYWYRQAAGRGLQLLFYSVGIGQISSEVPQNLSASRPQDRQFILSSKKLLLSDSGFYLCAWSPGLAGDTDTQYFGPGTRLTVL.

CDR3 sequence reads: CASSPTGGDQPQHF. In DNA, the CDR3 is TGTGCCAGTAGCCCTACAGGGGGCGATCAGCCCCAGCATTTT. V and J are TRBV19 and TRBJ1-5; 9 positions agree with TRBD1. The CDR3 spans 14 residues. CDR1 LNHDA and CDR2 SQIVND come from the germline V gene (reference sequence). V dropped 6 bases and J dropped 5; count of bases not matched to a gene: 5.

The chain couples TRBV5-1 to TRBJ2-7, with 8 bases identical to TRBD1. Germline trimming cut 1 base from V and 2 bases from J; bases unmatched to any gene: 8. This CDR3 has 16 amino acids. The germline V gene has CDR1 SGHRS and CDR2 YFSETQ. The CDR3 spells CASSLFPGQDPYEQYF. Here the CDR3 DNA reads TGCGCCAGCAGCTTGTTCCCGGGACAGGACCCCTACGAGCAGTACTTC.

V and J are TRBV29-1 and TRBJ2-7; TRBD2 aligns across 7 bases. Germline-derived CDR1 and CDR2 are SQVTM and ANQGSEA. The CDR3 has 13 amino acids. V lost 7 bases to trimming and J lost 2 bases; unmatched junction nucleotides: 8. In nucleotides, the CDR3 is TGCAGCGCCATGACTAGCACAACCTACGAGCAGTACTTC. Translated, it gives CSAMTSTTYEQYF.

This chain uses TRBV7-9 with TRBJ2-2; D is ambiguous. The length of the CDR3 is 18 residues. V was pared by 4 bases and J by 1 base, with 19 bases between. CDR1 SEHNR and CDR2 FQNEAQ come from the germline V gene (reference sequence). Here the CDR3 reads CASSYFYESEENTGELFF. The CDR3 coding sequence is TGTGCCAGCAGCTACTTCTACGAGTCCGAAGAGAACACCGGGGAGCTGTTTTTT. Looking up the rest from reference TRBV7-9 and TRBJ2-2 gives the full variable domain: DTGVSQNPRHKITKRGQNVTFRCDPISEHNRLYWYRQTLGQGPEFLTYFQNEAQLEKSRLLSDRFSAERPKGSFSTLEIQRTEQGDSAMYLCASSYFYESEENTGELFFGEGSRLTVL.

The V call is TRBV27, the J call TRBJ2-1, with 8 bases that match TRBD1. Germline trimming cut 8 bases from V and 8 bases from J; bases unmatched to any gene: 17. Germline-derived CDR1 and CDR2 are MNHEY and SMNVEV (reference sequence). CDR3 size: 16 residues. CDR3 DNA: TGTGCCAGCCCCCCTGGCCGGACAGGGAAAACGGATGAGCAGTTCTTC. Its translation is CASPPGRTGKTDEQFF.

This clone has just one count. This chain connects TRBV19 to TRBJ1-2, with a possible D match to TRBD1 (5 bases). V was cut by 5 bases and J by 13 bases, with 26 bases left in between. The CDR3 consists of 15 residues. Germline CDR1 LNHDA, CDR2 SQIVND (reference sequence). The DNA of the CDR3 is TGTGCCAGTAGTCCTACCTTTCGGGACGGGACCATTGGCACCTTC. This translates into CASSPTFRDGTIGTF. Supplemented by reference TRBV19 and TRBJ1-2, the full variable domain reads DGGITQSPKYLFRKEGQNVTLSCEQNLNHDAMYWYRQDPGQGLRLIYYSQIVNDFQKGDIAEGYSVSREKKESFPLTVTSAQKNPTAFYLCASSPTFRDGTIGTFGSGTRLTVV.

The J gene is TRBJ2-7, the V gene TRBV18, with 9 bases matching TRBD2. CDR3 size: 17 residues. Germline V gene lookup returns CDR1 KGHSH and CDR2 LQKENI. Losses at the gene ends were 1 base for V and 4 bases for J; bases not matched to a gene: 11. The CDR3 spells CASSPLAGAVVGYEQYF. CDR3 bases: TGTGCCAGCTCACCACTAGCGGGAGCTGTCGTCGGGTACGAGCAGTACTTC.

The chain is built from TRBV29-1 and TRBJ1-2; 8 bases fit TRBD1. Losses at the gene ends were 7 bases for V and 3 bases for J; bases not matched to a gene: 7. CDR3 length equals 13 residues. Germline CDR1 SQVTM, CDR2 ANQGSEA. This chain's CDR3 is CSAPTTGDYGYTF. The CDR3 nucleotides are TGCAGCGCCCCGACGACAGGGGACTATGGCTACACCTTC.

V gene TRBV6-1 combines with J gene TRBJ1-1, with D maybe TRBD1 (6 bases). Germline V lookup: CDR1 MNHNS, CDR2 SASEGT. Trimming took off 5 bases at V and 3 bases at J, with 13 bases between the two ends. The CDR3 is 14 residues long. The CDR3 sequence is CASSPTGPDTEAFF. CDR3 nucleotide sequence: TGTGCCAGCAGTCCTACAGGGCCGGACACTGAAGCTTTCTTT.